The clone carrying this TCR beta chain was picked up a small number of times. Its antigen is currently unknown. The data derive from a study of human T cells and chemical hapten exposure. Study summary: Upper-back patch tests with 0.01% DPC were read at 6 days.

This sample's time point: patch test 2, 6 weeks after DPC sensitization. Treatment defined: therapeutic diphenylcyclopropenone sensitization with weekly scalp DPC. General study findings and limits: The presence of alopecia in the donors means their immune response may differ from healthy people's. Relative to controls, expanded TCRs formed significantly more large CDR3 similarity clusters.

MiXCR, applied by TCRdb to the RACE reads, yields one record per CDR3 protein. This sample has about 400,000 distinct CDR3 sequences, with 6% to 7% found just once. The germline V gene encodes CDR1 DFQATT and CDR2 SNEGSKA (reference sequence). CDR3 length: 14 residues. V lost 6 bases and J 6 bases, leaving 19 bases between the germline ends. The TCR sequence derives from a woman aged 18-29 years with alopecia areata. Some clones in this sample may be carry-over from other donors' samples. Specimen: whole blood, collected in connection with sensitization to the hapten diphenylcyclopropenone (DPC). This rearrangement joins TRBV20-1 to TRBJ2-3, with D perhaps given as TRBD1 or TRBD2 (5 bases each). The CDR3 spells CSAPYLGVVDTQYF. CDR3 bases: TGCAGTGCCCCTTATTTGGGGGTCGTGGATACGCAGTATTTT.